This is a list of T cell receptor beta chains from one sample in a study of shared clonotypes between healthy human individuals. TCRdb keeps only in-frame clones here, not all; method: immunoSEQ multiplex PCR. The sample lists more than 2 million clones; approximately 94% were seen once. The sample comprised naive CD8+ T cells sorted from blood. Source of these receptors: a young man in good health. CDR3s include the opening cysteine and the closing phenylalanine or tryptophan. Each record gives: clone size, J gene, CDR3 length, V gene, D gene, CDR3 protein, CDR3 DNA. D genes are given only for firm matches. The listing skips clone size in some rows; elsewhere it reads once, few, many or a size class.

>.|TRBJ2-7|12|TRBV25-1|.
CASGTLDYEQYF
TGTGCCAGCGGGACTTTGGACTACGAGCAGTACTTC
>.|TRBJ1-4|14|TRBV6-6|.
CASSYPGEEGKLFF
TGTGCCAGCAGTTACCCCGGAGAGGAGGGAAAACTGTTTTTT
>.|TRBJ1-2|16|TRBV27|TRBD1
CASSLSGQGLNNGYTF
TGTGCCAGCAGTTTATCTGGACAGGGACTAAACAATGGCTACACCTTC
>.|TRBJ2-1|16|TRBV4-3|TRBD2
CASSQDLGLVYNEQFF
TGCGCCAGCAGCCAAGATTTGGGACTAGTCTACAATGAGCAGTTCTTC
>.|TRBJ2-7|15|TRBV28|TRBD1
CASSLYGRGRDEQYF
TGTGCCAGCAGTTTATACGGCAGGGGGCGGGACGAGCAGTACTTC
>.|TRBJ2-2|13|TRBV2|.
CASTPTFAGELFF
TGTGCCAGCACCCCCACTTTCGCCGGGGAGCTGTTTTTT
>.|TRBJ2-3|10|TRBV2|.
CASKTDTQYF
TGTGCCAGCAAAACAGATACGCAGTATTTT
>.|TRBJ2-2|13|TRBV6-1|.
CASRSSNTGELFF
TGTGCCAGCAGAAGTTCCAACACCGGGGAGCTGTTTTTT
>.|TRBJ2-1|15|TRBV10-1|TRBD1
CASSLDRAPSNEQFF
TGCGCCAGCAGTCTGGACAGGGCTCCCTCCAATGAGCAGTTCTTC
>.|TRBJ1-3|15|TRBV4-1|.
CASSPQRGSGNTIYF
TGCGCCAGCAGCCCTCAGCGGGGCTCTGGAAACACCATATATTTT
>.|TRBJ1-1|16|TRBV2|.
CASSDPASSGGAEAFF
TGTGCCAGCAGCGATCCCGCCTCTTCCGGTGGAGCTGAAGCTTTCTTT
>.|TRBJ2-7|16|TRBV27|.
CASSSSQGEIHYEQYF
TGTGCCAGCAGTTCCTCGCAGGGTGAAATCCACTACGAGCAGTACTTC
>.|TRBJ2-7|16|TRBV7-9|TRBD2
CASSRTSGERSYEQYF
TGTGCCAGCAGCCGGACTAGCGGAGAGAGATCCTACGAGCAGTACTTC
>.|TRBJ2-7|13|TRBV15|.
CATSPDRPYEQYF
TGTGCCACCAGCCCTGACAGACCCTACGAGCAGTACTTC
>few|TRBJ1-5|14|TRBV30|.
CAWAASDSNQPQHF
TGTGCCTGGGCCGCGAGTGATAGCAATCAGCCCCAGCATTTT
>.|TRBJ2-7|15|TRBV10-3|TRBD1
CAISLAGTAIYEQYF
TGTGCCATCAGCTTAGCCGGGACAGCGATCTACGAGCAGTACTTC
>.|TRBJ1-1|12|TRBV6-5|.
CASSPDRVEAFF
TGTGCCAGCAGTCCGGACAGAGTTGAAGCTTTCTTT
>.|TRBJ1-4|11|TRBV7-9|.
CASSPNEKLFF
TGTGCCAGCAGCCCTAATGAAAAACTGTTTTTT
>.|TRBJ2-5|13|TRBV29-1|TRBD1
CSVRTGAGETQYF
TGCAGCGTGCGGACAGGGGCTGGGGAGACCCAGTACTTC
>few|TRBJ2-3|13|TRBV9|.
CASSVGGADTQYF
TGTGCCAGCAGCGTAGGGGGGGCAGATACGCAGTATTTT
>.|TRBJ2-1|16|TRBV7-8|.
CASRLTEEGSYNEQFF
TGTGCCAGCAGACTTACAGAGGAGGGCTCCTACAATGAGCAGTTCTTC
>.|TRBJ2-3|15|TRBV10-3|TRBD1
CAISLGTGDADTQYF
TGTGCCATCAGCCTCGGGACAGGGGATGCAGATACGCAGTATTTT
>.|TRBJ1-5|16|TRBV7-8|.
CASSLHQQGLNQPQHF
TGTGCCAGCAGCTTACATCAACAGGGTCTCAATCAGCCCCAGCATTTT
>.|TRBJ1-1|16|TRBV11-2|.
CASSLAGNGQNTEAFF
TGTGCCAGCAGCTTGGCTGGGAACGGACAGAACACTGAAGCTTTCTTT
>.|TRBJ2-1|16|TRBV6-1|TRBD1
CASSEDPGQLYNEQFF
TGTGCCAGCAGTGAGGACCCGGGACAGCTTTACAATGAGCAGTTCTTC
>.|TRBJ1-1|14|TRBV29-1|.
CSVYPGQTNTEAFF
TGCAGCGTTTACCCAGGACAGACCAACACTGAAGCTTTCTTT
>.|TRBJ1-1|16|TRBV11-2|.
CASSPMPQGADTEAFF
TGTGCCAGCAGCCCCATGCCTCAGGGCGCTGACACTGAAGCTTTCTTT
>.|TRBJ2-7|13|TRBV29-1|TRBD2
CSAATSGSYEQYF
TGCAGCGCTGCTACTAGCGGGAGCTACGAGCAGTACTTC
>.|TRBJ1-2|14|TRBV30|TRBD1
CAYRQGWRDYGYTF
TGTGCCTACCGACAGGGGTGGAGGGACTATGGCTACACCTTC
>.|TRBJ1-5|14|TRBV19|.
CATRSQYGDQPQHF
TGTGCCACCAGATCCCAGTATGGCGATCAGCCCCAGCATTTT
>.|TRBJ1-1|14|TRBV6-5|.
CASSPGLVGAEAFF
TGTGCCAGCAGTCCCGGGCTCGTGGGGGCTGAAGCTTTCTTT
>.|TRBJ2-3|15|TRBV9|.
CASTPGGYSADTQYF
TGTGCCAGCACCCCGGGGGGCTACAGCGCAGATACGCAGTATTTT
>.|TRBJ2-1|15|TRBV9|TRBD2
CASSVLRDLAGEQFF
TGTGCCAGCAGCGTTCTCCGGGACCTAGCGGGTGAGCAGTTCTTC